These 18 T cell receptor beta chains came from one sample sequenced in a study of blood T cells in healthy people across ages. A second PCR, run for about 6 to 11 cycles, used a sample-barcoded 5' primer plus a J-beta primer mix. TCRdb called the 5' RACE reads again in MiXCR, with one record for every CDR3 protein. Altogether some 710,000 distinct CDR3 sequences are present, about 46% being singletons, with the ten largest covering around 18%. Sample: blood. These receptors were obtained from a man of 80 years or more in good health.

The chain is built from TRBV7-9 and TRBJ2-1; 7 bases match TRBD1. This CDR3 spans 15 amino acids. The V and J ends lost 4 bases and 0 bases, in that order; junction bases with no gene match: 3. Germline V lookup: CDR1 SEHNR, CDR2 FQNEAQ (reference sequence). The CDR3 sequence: CASSSRDSSYNEQFF. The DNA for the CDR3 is TGTGCCAGCAGCTCCCGGGACAGCTCCTACAATGAGCAGTTCTTC.

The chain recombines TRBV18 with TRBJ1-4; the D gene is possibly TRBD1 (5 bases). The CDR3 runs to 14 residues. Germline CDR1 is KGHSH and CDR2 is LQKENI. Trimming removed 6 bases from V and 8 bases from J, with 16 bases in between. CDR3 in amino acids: CASSQGVIGEKLFF. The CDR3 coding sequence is TGTGCCAGCTCGCAAGGGGTTATAGGCGAAAAACTGTTTTTT.

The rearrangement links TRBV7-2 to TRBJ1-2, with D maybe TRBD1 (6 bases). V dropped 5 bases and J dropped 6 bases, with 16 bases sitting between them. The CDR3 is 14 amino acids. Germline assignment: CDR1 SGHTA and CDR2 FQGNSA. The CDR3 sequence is CASSPHTGRNGYTF. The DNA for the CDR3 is TGTGCCAGCAGCCCCCATACAGGGAGGAATGGCTACACCTTC. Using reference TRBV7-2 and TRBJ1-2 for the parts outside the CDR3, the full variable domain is GAGVSQSPSNKVTEKGKDVELRCDPISGHTALYWYRQSLGQGLEFLIYFQGNSAPDKSGLPSDRFSAERTGGSVSTLTIQRTQQEDSAVYLCASSPHTGRNGYTFGSGTRLTVV.

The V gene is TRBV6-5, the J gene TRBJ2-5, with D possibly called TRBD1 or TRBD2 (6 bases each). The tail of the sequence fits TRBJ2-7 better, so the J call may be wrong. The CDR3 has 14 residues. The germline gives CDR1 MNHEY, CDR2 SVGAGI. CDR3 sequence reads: CASSYVGGLYEQYF. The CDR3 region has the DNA TGTGCCAGCAGTTACGTGGGGGGCCTCTACGAGCAGTACTTC.

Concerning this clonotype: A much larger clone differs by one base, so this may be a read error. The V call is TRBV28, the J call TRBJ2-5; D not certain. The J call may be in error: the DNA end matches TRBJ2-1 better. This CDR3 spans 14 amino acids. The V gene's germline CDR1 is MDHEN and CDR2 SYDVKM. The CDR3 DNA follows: TGTGCCAGCAGTTTATTGGTAGGCCAAGAGACCCAGTTCTTC. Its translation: CASSLLVGQETQFF.

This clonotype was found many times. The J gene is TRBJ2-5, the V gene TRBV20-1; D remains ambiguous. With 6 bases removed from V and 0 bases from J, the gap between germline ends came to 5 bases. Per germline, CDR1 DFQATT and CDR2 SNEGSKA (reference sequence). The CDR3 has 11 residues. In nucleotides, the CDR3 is TGCAGTGCGGAGTACCAAGAGACCCAGTACTTC. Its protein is CSAEYQETQYF.

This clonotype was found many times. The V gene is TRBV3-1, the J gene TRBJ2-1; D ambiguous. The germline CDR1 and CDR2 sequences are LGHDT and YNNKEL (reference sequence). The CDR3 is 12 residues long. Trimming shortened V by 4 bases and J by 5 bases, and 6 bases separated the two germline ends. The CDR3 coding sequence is TGTGCCAGCAGCCTCACTAACAATGAGCAGTTCTTC. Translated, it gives CASSLTNNEQFF.

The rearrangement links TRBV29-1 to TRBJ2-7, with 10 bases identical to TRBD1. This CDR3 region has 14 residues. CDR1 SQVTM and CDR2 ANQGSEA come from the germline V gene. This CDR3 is CEVWGTGEGNEQYF. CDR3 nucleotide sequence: TGCGAGGTCTGGGGGACAGGGGAGGGGAATGAGCAGTACTTC.

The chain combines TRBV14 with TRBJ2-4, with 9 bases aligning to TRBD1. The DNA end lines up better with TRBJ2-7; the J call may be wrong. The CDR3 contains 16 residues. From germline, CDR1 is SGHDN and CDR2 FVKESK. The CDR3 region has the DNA TGTGCCAGCAGCCCCTTCATAGGGACAGGGATCTACGAGCAGTACTTC. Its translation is CASSPFIGTGIYEQYF.

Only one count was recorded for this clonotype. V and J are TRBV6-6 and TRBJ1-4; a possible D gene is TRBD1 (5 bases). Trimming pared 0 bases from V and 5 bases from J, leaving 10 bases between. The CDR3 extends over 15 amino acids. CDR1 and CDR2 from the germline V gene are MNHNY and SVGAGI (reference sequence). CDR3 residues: CASSYSRQGNEKLFF. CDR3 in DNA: TGTGCCAGCAGTTACTCGCGCCAGGGCAATGAAAAACTGTTTTTT.

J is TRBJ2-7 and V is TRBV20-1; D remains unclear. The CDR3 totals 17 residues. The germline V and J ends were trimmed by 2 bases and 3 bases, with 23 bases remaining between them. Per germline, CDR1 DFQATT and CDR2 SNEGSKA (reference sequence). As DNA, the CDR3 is TGCAGTGCTAGATCCCAACACTACCGGGCCTCGGGCTACGAGCAGTACTTC. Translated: CSARSQHYRASGYEQYF.

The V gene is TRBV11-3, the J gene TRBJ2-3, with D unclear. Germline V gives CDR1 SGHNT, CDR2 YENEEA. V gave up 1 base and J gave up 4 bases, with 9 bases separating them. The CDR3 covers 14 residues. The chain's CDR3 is CASSLGIGPDTQYF. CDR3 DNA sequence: TGTGCCAGCAGCTTAGGGATTGGGCCAGATACGCAGTATTTT.

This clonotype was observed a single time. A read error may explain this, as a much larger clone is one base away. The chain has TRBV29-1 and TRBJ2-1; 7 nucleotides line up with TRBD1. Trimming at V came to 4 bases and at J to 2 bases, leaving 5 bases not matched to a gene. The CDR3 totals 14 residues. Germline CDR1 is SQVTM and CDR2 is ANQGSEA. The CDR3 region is CSVGDSPPYNEQFF. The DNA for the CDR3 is TGCAGCGTTGGGGACAGTCCCCCCTACAATGAGCAGTTCTTC.

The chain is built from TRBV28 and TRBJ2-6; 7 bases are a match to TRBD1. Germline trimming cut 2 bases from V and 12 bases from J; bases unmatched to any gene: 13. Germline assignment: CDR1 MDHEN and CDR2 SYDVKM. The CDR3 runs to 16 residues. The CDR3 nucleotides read TGTGCCAGCAGTTTAGTAGCTTCCGGGACAGCAGCCGTCCTGACTTTC. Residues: CASSLVASGTAAVLTF.

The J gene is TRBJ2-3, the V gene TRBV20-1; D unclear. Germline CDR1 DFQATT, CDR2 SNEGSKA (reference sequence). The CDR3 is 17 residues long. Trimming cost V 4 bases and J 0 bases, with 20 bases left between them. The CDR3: CSAIEPTLTSSTDTQYF. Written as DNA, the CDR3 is TGCAGTGCTATCGAACCCACTCTTACATCAAGCACAGATACGCAGTATTTT.

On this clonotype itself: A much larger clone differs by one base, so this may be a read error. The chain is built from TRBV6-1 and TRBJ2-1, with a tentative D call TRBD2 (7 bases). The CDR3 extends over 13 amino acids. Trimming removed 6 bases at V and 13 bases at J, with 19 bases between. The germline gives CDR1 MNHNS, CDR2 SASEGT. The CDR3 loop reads CASRVGGGETQFF. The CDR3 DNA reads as TGTGCCAGCAGGGTAGGGGGGGGAGAGACCCAGTTCTTC.

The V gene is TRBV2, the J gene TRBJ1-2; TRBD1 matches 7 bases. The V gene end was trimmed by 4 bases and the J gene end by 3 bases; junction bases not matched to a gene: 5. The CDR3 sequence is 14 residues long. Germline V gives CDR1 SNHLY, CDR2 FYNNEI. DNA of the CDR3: TGTGCCAGCAGTGTGGACAGGCCTTACTATGGCTACACCTTC. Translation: CASSVDRPYYGYTF.

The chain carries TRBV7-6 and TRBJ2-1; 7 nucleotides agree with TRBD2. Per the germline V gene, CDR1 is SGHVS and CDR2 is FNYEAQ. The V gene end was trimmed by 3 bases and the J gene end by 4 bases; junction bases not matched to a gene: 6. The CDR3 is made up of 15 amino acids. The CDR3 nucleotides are TGTGCCAGCAGCTTTCTAGCGGAAGTTTACAATGAGCAGTTCTTC. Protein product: CASSFLAEVYNEQFF.